The 31 T cell receptor beta chains below were found in one sample sequenced in a study of blood T cell repertoires in COVID-19. The protocol was immunoSEQ multiplex PCR, while the TCRdb copy is restricted to in-frame clones and leaves out a portion. In the table there are over 200,000 clones, more than 80% of which are singletons. Source material: PBMCs or T cells enriched from blood (not recorded which). The receptors originated from a man between 60 and 75 years old who had recovered from COVID-19.

The chain couples TRBV20-1 to TRBJ2-7, with 7 bases matching TRBD2. Germline V gene lookup returns CDR1 DFQATT and CDR2 SNEGSKA (reference sequence). The CDR3 contains 12 residues. V shed 3 bases, J shed 4 bases, and the junction held 3 bases outside the gene matches. The CDR3 coding sequence is TGCAGTGCTAGTGGGAGGGGATACGAGCAGTACTTC. Protein sequence: CSASGRGYEQYF.

In its sample, this clone was seen once. The chain uses TRBV7-2 and TRBJ2-2, with TRBD1 matching 7 bases. The CDR3 is made up of 14 amino acids. Germline V gene sequence: CDR1 SGHTA, CDR2 FQGNSA. V was pared by 7 bases and J by 5 bases, with 7 bases of the junction left unmatched. The CDR3 loop is CASKGDRITGELFF. CDR3 nucleotide sequence: TGTGCCAGCAAAGGGGACAGAATAACCGGGGAGCTGTTTTTT.

The chain uses TRBV6-5 and TRBJ1-3; D perhaps matches TRBD1 (5 bases). This CDR3 is built from 15 residues. V was shortened by 6 bases and J by 3 bases, with 15 bases between the two germline ends. Germline lookup yields CDR1 MNHEY and CDR2 SVGAGI. As DNA, the CDR3 is TGTGCCAGCAGCTCCTTGGGGCGCATTGGAAACACCATATATTTT. Its protein product is CASSSLGRIGNTIYF.

CDR3 coding DNA: TGTGCCAGCAGCTTAGCAAGGACAGGGGGCATATACGAGCAGTACTTC. It codes for CASSLARTGGIYEQYF. J is TRBJ2-7 and V is TRBV7-2, with 11 bases lining up with TRBD1. Germline values: CDR1 SGHTA, CDR2 FQGNSA. Trimming removed 0 bases from V and 4 bases from J; junction bases left unmatched: 5. This CDR3 spans 16 amino acids.

CDR3 residues: CASSPTSGGADTGELFF. The CDR3 DNA sequence: TGTGCCAGCTCACCAACTAGCGGGGGGGCCGACACCGGGGAGCTGTTTTTT. V and J are TRBV18 and TRBJ2-2; 13 positions agree with TRBD2. From germline, CDR1 is KGHSH and CDR2 LQKENI. V shed 2 bases and J 3 bases; nucleotides not matched to a gene: 3. CDR3 length equals 17 residues.

This chain connects TRBV4-2 to TRBJ1-5; TRBD1 matches 8 bases. CDR1 is LGHNA and CDR2 is YNFKEQ in the germline V gene. V shed 3 bases, J shed 6 bases, and the junction held 10 bases outside the gene matches. CDR3 length: 16 amino acids. The CDR3 loop is CASSQDTGGGGQPQHF. For the CDR3, the DNA is TGTGCCAGCAGCCAGGACACAGGGGGGGGAGGTCAGCCCCAGCATTTT.

The chain carries TRBV11-3 and TRBJ2-3; 8 nucleotides match TRBD1. V lost 4 bases and J lost 1; bases outside the gene matches: 1. The CDR3 spans 14 residues. The germline V gene has CDR1 SGHNT and CDR2 YENEEA. Here the CDR3 DNA reads TGTGCCAGCAGCTCACAGGGGGGCACAGATACGCAGTATTTT. It encodes CASSSQGGTDTQYF.

The chain is built from TRBV15 and TRBJ2-1; D might be TRBD2 (6 bases). Germline V gene sequence: CDR1 LNHNV, CDR2 YYDKDF (reference sequence). The CDR3 has 16 amino acids. V lost 0 bases and J 5 bases, leaving 14 bases between the germline ends. This chain's CDR3 is CATSRDGLLDNNEQFF. The DNA for the CDR3 is TGTGCCACCAGCAGAGATGGACTACTCGATAACAATGAGCAGTTCTTC. Full variable domain (remainder filled in from reference TRBV15 and TRBJ2-1): DAMVIQNPRYQVTQFGKPVTLSCSQTLNHNVMYWYQQKSSQAPKLLFHYYDKDFNNEADTPDNFQSRRPNTSFCFLDIRSPGLGDTAMYLCATSRDGLLDNNEQFFGPGTRLTVL.

This clone occurred once. V gene TRBV5-8 combines with J gene TRBJ1-6; unclear D gene. The length of the CDR3 is 14 residues. Germline assignment: CDR1 SGHTS and CDR2 YDEGEE. V was pared by 3 bases and J by 7 bases, with 11 bases between. The DNA of the CDR3 is TGTGCCAGCAGCTCTGAAACCAGAAATTCACCCCTCCACTTT. Translated, it gives CASSSETRNSPLHF.

This chain's CDR3 is CASSLRGMDYGYTF. The DNA of the CDR3 is TGTGCCAGCAGCCTACGGGGGATGGACTATGGCTACACCTTC. This chain joins TRBV3-1 (or the pseudogene TRBV3-2) and TRBJ1-2; the D gene is possibly TRBD1 (5 bases). The germline CDR1 and CDR2 sequences are LGHDT and YNNKEL (reference sequence). The CDR3 runs 14 residues. The V gene lost 4 bases and the J gene lost 3 bases, with 12 bases spanning the gap.

J is TRBJ2-7 and V is TRBV19; D unclear. V was trimmed by 2 bases and J by 3 bases, leaving 8 bases between them. Germline-derived CDR1 and CDR2 are LNHDA and SQIVND (reference sequence). This CDR3 region has 13 residues. DNA of the CDR3: TGTGCCAGTAGTATAACCAACAACTACGAGCAGTACTTC. Residues: CASSITNNYEQYF.

The chain links TRBV7-9 to TRBJ2-1; D is ambiguous. The germline V and J ends were trimmed by 3 bases and 5 bases, with 11 bases remaining between them. This CDR3 has 14 amino acids. Looked up from germline, CDR1 is SEHNR and CDR2 is FQNEAQ (reference sequence). The CDR3 loop is CASSFIFQNNEQFF. In DNA form, the CDR3 reads TGTGCCAGCAGCTTTATTTTTCAGAACAATGAGCAGTTCTTC.

The rearrangement joins TRBV7-2 to TRBJ1-1; D may be TRBD1 (6 bases). CDR3 length: 15 residues. V was pared by 0 bases and J by 3 bases, with 11 bases between. From germline, CDR1 is SGHTA and CDR2 FQGNSA. The CDR3 sequence is CASSLAMGADTEAFF. CDR3 coding DNA: TGTGCCAGCAGCTTAGCTATGGGGGCGGACACTGAAGCTTTCTTT.

The genes are TRBV5-1 and TRBJ1-1, with D possibly matching TRBD1 (6 bases). The CDR3 extends over 14 amino acids. The V gene lost 4 bases and the J gene lost 3 bases, with 13 bases spanning the gap. Germline V gene lookup returns CDR1 SGHRS and CDR2 YFSETQ. CDR3: CASSPTQGHTEAFF. CDR3 in DNA: TGCGCCAGCAGCCCAACACAGGGCCACACTGAAGCTTTCTTT.

The CDR3 loop reads CASSPRTARREKLFF. CDR3 in DNA: TGTGCCAGCTCACCGAGGACGGCAAGGAGGGAAAAACTGTTTTTT. The chain has TRBV18 and TRBJ1-4, with D hard to call. Germline values: CDR1 KGHSH, CDR2 LQKENI. Between the trimmed V and J ends, which lost 3 bases and 8 bases, there was a span of 16 bases. There are 15 residues in the CDR3.

Remarks on this clone: This sample also contains other DNA sequences that code for the same CDR3. This rearrangement joins TRBV18 to TRBJ2-1; 12 bases are shared with TRBD2. The CDR3 spans 16 residues. Germline CDR1 and CDR2: KGHSH and LQKENI. Trimming took 3 bases from V and 2 from J; bases not matched to a gene: 2. This chain's CDR3 is CASSPPSGGAYNEQFF. The CDR3 coding sequence is TGTGCCAGCTCACCCCCTAGCGGGGGGGCCTACAATGAGCAGTTCTTC.

The chain has TRBV18 and TRBJ1-1; 11 positions match TRBD1. With V trimmed by 2 bases and J by 1 base, 3 bases remained unmatched. CDR1 is KGHSH and CDR2 is LQKENI in the germline V gene. The CDR3 sequence is 16 residues long. CDR3 sequence (DNA): TGTGCCAGCTCACCAAGGACAGGGGGCGCGAACACTGAAGCTTTCTTT. This codes for CASSPRTGGANTEAFF.

This chain uses TRBV19 with TRBJ2-4; the match to TRBD2 covers 7 bases. Trimming at V came to 1 base and at J to 7 bases, leaving 7 bases not matched to a gene. This CDR3 region has 15 residues. Germline lookup yields CDR1 LNHDA and CDR2 SQIVND (reference sequence). CDR3 region: CASSIGRAGQNIQYF. CDR3 DNA sequence: TGTGCCAGTAGTATAGGGCGAGCGGGGCAGAACATTCAGTACTTC.

This clone was seen a handful of times. The V gene is TRBV10-3, the J gene TRBJ1-6; 8 nucleotides line up with TRBD1. This CDR3 contains 14 residues. In germline, CDR1 is ENHRY, CDR2 SYGVKD. J lost 8 bases, V lost 2 bases, and 2 bases had no gene match. The CDR3 region is CAISEGQGDSPLHF. The CDR3 nucleotides are TGTGCCATCAGTGAGGGACAGGGAGATTCACCCCTCCACTTT.

The chain employs TRBV5-1 and TRBJ2-1; D not resolved. Trimming left V 0 bases short and J 2 bases short, with 6 bases between. From germline, CDR1 is SGHRS and CDR2 YFSETQ. The CDR3 totals 14 residues. Here the CDR3 reads CASSLAQAYNEQFF. CDR3 DNA sequence: TGCGCCAGCAGCTTGGCCCAGGCCTACAATGAGCAGTTCTTC.

The chain recombines TRBV18 with TRBJ1-4, with D hard to call. Germline lookup yields CDR1 KGHSH and CDR2 LQKENI. Trimming took off 3 bases at V and 0 bases at J, with 8 bases between the two ends. CDR3 length: 15 residues. CDR3 bases: TGTGCCAGCTCACCCCTGAGCTCAACTAATGAAAAACTGTTTTTT. It is translated as CASSPLSSTNEKLFF. Filled out from reference TRBV18 and TRBJ1-4, the complete variable domain reads NAGVMQNPRHLVRRRGQEARLRCSPMKGHSHVYWYRQLPEEGLKFMVYLQKENIIDESGMPKERFSAEFPKEGPSILRIQQVVRGDSAAYFCASSPLSSTNEKLFFGSGTQLSVL.

This chain links TRBV12-5 with TRBJ2-2; D uncertain. Trimming left V 1 base short and J 6 bases short, with 9 bases between. The CDR3 totals 14 residues. CDR1 LGHNT and CDR2 FRNRAP come from the germline V gene. DNA for the CDR3: TGTGCTAGTGGTTTGGAGTCGGGTGCCGGGGAGCTGTTTTTT. This sequence encodes CASGLESGAGELFF.

V and J are TRBV7-2 and TRBJ1-1, with TRBD1 matching 9 bases. The CDR3 length is 16 residues. Germline lookup yields CDR1 SGHTA and CDR2 FQGNSA. The ends lost 3 bases at V and 6 bases at J; junction bases unmatched: 11. CDR3 amino acids: CASSFRTGVRFAEAFF. In DNA, the CDR3 is TGTGCCAGCAGCTTCCGGACAGGGGTTCGGTTCGCTGAAGCTTTCTTT.

V and J are TRBV11-2 and TRBJ1-2; a weak D match, TRBD1 (6 bases). Germline V gene data show CDR1 as SGHAT and CDR2 as FQNNGV. Trimming took off 4 bases at V and 8 bases at J, with 17 bases between the two ends. This CDR3 has 14 residues. CDR3 DNA sequence: TGTGCCAGCAGCTCATTAGGCGGGGGGCTGGGCTACACCTTC. Protein: CASSSLGGGLGYTF.

CDR3 region: CASSVDGLSGVEQYF. In DNA form, the CDR3 reads TGTGCCAGCAGCGTAGATGGGTTAAGCGGGGTCGAGCAGTACTTC. The V call is TRBV9, the J call TRBJ2-7; 7 positions match TRBD2. The CDR3 spans 15 residues. Germline V gives CDR1 SGDLS, CDR2 YYNGEE. V shed 0 bases, J shed 6 bases, and the junction held 9 bases outside the gene matches.

V and J are TRBV11-2 and TRBJ2-3; 9 positions match TRBD2. V gave up 6 bases and J gave up 3 bases; unmatched junction bases: 4. CDR3 length equals 14 residues. Germline CDR1 SGHAT, CDR2 FQNNGV. Here the CDR3 reads CASSLAGSTDTQYF. The CDR3 coding sequence is TGTGCCAGCAGTCTAGCGGGGAGTACAGATACGCAGTATTTT. Filled out from reference TRBV11-2 and TRBJ2-3, the complete variable domain reads EAGVAQSPRYKIIEKRQSVAFWCNPISGHATLYWYQQILGQGPKLLIQFQNNGVVDDSQLPKDRFSAERLKGVDSTLKIQPAKLEDSAVYLCASSLAGSTDTQYFGPGTRLTVL.

The rearrangement joins TRBV4-3 to TRBJ2-7, with a tentative D call TRBD2 (7 bases). In germline, CDR1 is LGHNA, CDR2 YSLEER. The CDR3 runs 14 residues. The V end lost 3 bases, the J end lost 5 bases, and 14 bases lay between the germline ends. For the CDR3, the DNA is TGCGCCAGCAGCCAGTATCGGGGGGCACACGAGCAGTACTTC. It translates to CASSQYRGAHEQYF.

The rearrangement uses TRBV2 and TRBJ1-1, with 7 bases aligning to TRBD1. After removal of 2 bases from V and 7 bases from J, the junction contained 7 bases not matched to a gene. Germline CDR1 and CDR2: SNHLY and FYNNEI. This CDR3 has 14 amino acids. Written as DNA, the CDR3 is TGTGCCAGCAGTGAAAATCGAGGGGGCGGTGAAGCTTTCTTT. Translated, it gives CASSENRGGGEAFF.

V is TRBV19 and J is TRBJ2-6; D gene unclear. In germline, CDR1 is LNHDA, CDR2 SQIVND (reference sequence). The CDR3 has 15 amino acids. The V and J ends lost 5 bases and 2 bases respectively, with 10 bases between them. The DNA for the CDR3 is TGTGCCAGTAGTCCCCGGGTAACTGGGGCCAACGTCCTGACTTTC. Translated: CASSPRVTGANVLTF.

This chain links TRBV18 with TRBJ2-5; TRBD1 matches 9 bases. Trimming at V came to 5 bases and at J to 5 bases, leaving 3 bases not matched to a gene. Germline loops: CDR1 KGHSH, CDR2 LQKENI. The CDR3 loop spans 13 amino acids. DNA of the CDR3: TGTGCCAGCTCAACAGGGGGCGGCGAGACCCAGTACTTC. This translates into CASSTGGGETQYF.

J is TRBJ2-1 and V is TRBV5-1; 7 bases align to TRBD1. Losses at the gene ends were 3 bases for V and 2 bases for J; bases not matched to a gene: 2. The length of the CDR3 is 14 residues. Per germline, CDR1 SGHRS and CDR2 YFSETQ. CDR3 sequence reads: CASSWDSAYNEQFF. DNA of the CDR3: TGCGCCAGCAGCTGGGACAGCGCCTACAATGAGCAGTTCTTC.